This T cell receptor beta chain was observed in a study of blood T cell repertoires in COVID-19. Study in general: COVID-19 samples collected from the United States, Italy and Spain covered acute and convalescent phases.

This clone was seen a few times. The CDR3 runs 16 residues. Germline V gene lookup returns CDR1 MNHNS and CDR2 SASEGT. The J segment lost 4 bases and the V segment lost 4 bases, leaving 9 bases of the junction unmatched. Per the study methods: Amplification of reference gene primers was used by the study to estimate nucleated cell counts. Clones were sequenced by immunoSEQ multiplex PCR, and TCRdb holds only the in-frame ones, with some missing. The DNA was the basis for D and trimming; V, J and clone size are from that table. The sample lists under 60,000 clones, approximately 80% seen once, with approximately 54% in the top ten.

This clonotype was obtained from a man aged 65 to 79 with acute or convalescent COVID-19. Sequenced material: peripheral blood. The chain has TRBV6-1 and TRBJ1-4; 7 bases are shared with TRBD1. The CDR3 nucleotides are TGTGCCAGCAGTGTACTCCCGGGACAGAGTAATGAAAAACTGTTTTTT. Its translation: CASSVLPGQSNEKLFF.